A single sample gave rise to the 15 T cell receptor beta chains below, sequenced in a study of cytomegalovirus exposure and HLA in healthy donors. Primers: 60 Vbeta forward and 13 Jbeta reverse. Generated by immunoSEQ multiplex PCR, the TCRdb table keeps only in-frame clones and is missing some. The sample lists about 160,000 clones, roughly 81% seen once, with about 2% in the top ten. Material for sequencing was PBMCs. The receptors derive from a man aged 18 to 30 in good health and CMV-seropositive.

This rearrangement joins TRBV18 to TRBJ2-4; tentative D call: TRBD2 (6 bases). CDR3 length: 13 residues. Trimming took 0 bases from V and 9 from J, leaving 9 bases between them. From germline, CDR1 is KGHSH and CDR2 LQKENI. The CDR3 DNA reads as TGTGCCAGCTCACCACCGGGACTTGCCATTCAGTACTTC. Encoded protein: CASSPPGLAIQYF.

V and J are TRBV7-8 and TRBJ1-6, with D unresolved. V gave up 3 bases and J gave up 0 bases, with 15 bases separating them. The CDR3 is 18 residues long. CDR1 is SGHVS, CDR2 FQNEAQ, per germline. CDR3 residues: CASSFRPLRSSYNSPLHF. The CDR3, as DNA: TGTGCCAGCAGCTTCCGCCCCCTTCGGAGCTCCTATAATTCACCCCTCCACTTT.

Notes on this clone: One end of the junction fails to match germline, which may point to a read error. The chain links TRBV2 to TRBJ2-1; 8 bases match TRBD2. Germline V gene sequence: CDR1 SNHLY, CDR2 FYNNEI. This CDR3 comprises 14 residues. The CDR3 nucleotides are TGTGCCAGCAGGGAAGGACTAGCCGTGGGGGAGCAGTTCTTC. This sequence encodes CASREGLAVGEQFF.

The CDR3 here is CASTSENSYEQYF. The CDR3 DNA follows: TGTGCCAGCACCTCCGAGAACTCCTACGAGCAGTACTTC. The rearrangement uses TRBV11-2 and TRBJ2-7, with D unclear. V lost 7 bases, J lost 0 bases, and 10 bases lay in between. Germline CDR1 and CDR2: SGHAT and FQNNGV. CDR3 size: 13 residues.

The rearrangement uses TRBV25-1 and TRBJ2-5; D might be TRBD2 (6 bases). Germline V gene sequence: CDR1 MGHDK, CDR2 SYGVNS. V was pared by 2 bases and J by 7 bases, with 14 bases between. The CDR3 sequence is 14 residues long. The CDR3 here is CASSELALAGTQYF. The CDR3 DNA is TGTGCCAGCAGTGAACTAGCGTTAGCCGGGACCCAGTACTTC.

This clone was seen only once. The chain combines TRBV4-1 with TRBJ2-2; 9 bases match TRBD1. The germline CDR1 and CDR2 sequences are MGHRA and YSYEKL. V trimming: 6 bases; J trimming: 4 bases; junction bases outside the gene matches: 3. The CDR3 length is 14 residues. This CDR3 is CASRGQGSTGELFF. CDR3 coding DNA: TGCGCCAGCAGAGGACAGGGGAGCACCGGGGAGCTGTTTTTT.

The chain employs TRBV27 and TRBJ1-2; the D is unclear. The CDR3 sequence is 14 residues long. Germline V gene lookup returns CDR1 MNHEY and CDR2 SMNVEV (reference sequence). V lost 6 bases and J 5 bases, leaving 16 bases between the germline ends. In DNA form, the CDR3 reads TGTGCCAGCAGGGGAGCCGGAATCCTTTATGGCTACACCTTC. It encodes CASRGAGILYGYTF.

The rearrangement uses TRBV7-9 and TRBJ1-2; tentative D call: TRBD1 (5 bases). The CDR3 is 14 residues long. Germline assignment: CDR1 SEHNR and CDR2 FQNEAQ (reference sequence). V was shortened by 5 bases and J by 9 bases, with 19 bases between the two germline ends. CDR3 sequence (DNA): TGTGCCAGCAGCCCAGACCCAGGGTTTGAGAGCTACACCTTC. Amino acid sequence: CASSPDPGFESYTF.

The chain has TRBV19 and TRBJ1-1; no clear D. V was pared by 7 bases and J by 3 bases, with 12 bases between. Germline CDR1 is LNHDA and CDR2 is SQIVND (reference sequence). The CDR3 has 13 amino acids. The chain's CDR3 is CASIETADTEAFF. The CDR3 nucleotides read TGTGCCAGTATCGAAACAGCGGACACTGAAGCTTTCTTT.

CDR3 loop: CSVEPGQGDETQYF. CDR3 bases: TGCAGCGTTGAACCAGGACAGGGGGATGAGACCCAGTACTTC. The chain joins TRBV29-1 to TRBJ2-5, with 10 positions matching TRBD1. The germline V gene has CDR1 SQVTM and CDR2 ANQGSEA. The CDR3 loop spans 14 amino acids. Unmatched junction bases numbered 5, after V lost 2 bases and J lost 5 bases.

The chain is built from TRBV7-2 and TRBJ2-5; 9 bases map to TRBD2. The J call is in doubt because the DNA end fits TRBJ2-7 better. Per the germline V gene, CDR1 is SGHTA and CDR2 is FQGNSA. This CDR3 is built from 15 residues. The CDR3: CASSLVGGGAYEQYF. CDR3 coding DNA: TGTGCCAGCAGCTTAGTCGGCGGGGGGGCCTACGAGCAGTACTTC.

The chain couples TRBV7-8 to TRBJ1-1, with D maybe TRBD1 (6 bases). CDR1 and CDR2 (germline): SGHVS, FQNEAQ. The CDR3 contains 12 residues. The ends were cut back, 6 bases at V and 2 bases at J, with 7 bases in the middle. In DNA form, the CDR3 reads TGTGCCAGCAGGGGGGCTAACACTGAAGCTTTCTTT. Translation: CASRGANTEAFF.

The J gene is TRBJ2-2, the V gene TRBV7-9; a possible D gene is TRBD2 (6 bases). This CDR3 has 14 amino acids. The V gene's germline CDR1 is SEHNR and CDR2 FQNEAQ (reference sequence). Between the trimmed V and J ends, which lost 3 bases and 7 bases, there was a span of 12 bases. CDR3 sequence: CASSFERGIGELFF. The CDR3 DNA sequence: TGTGCCAGCAGCTTCGAACGGGGGATCGGGGAGCTGTTTTTT.

J is TRBJ2-5 and V is TRBV5-4; perhaps TRBD1 as D (6 bases). Germline lookup yields CDR1 SGHNT and CDR2 YYREEE (reference sequence). Trimming took 4 bases from V and 2 from J, leaving 12 bases between them. The CDR3 consists of 14 residues. The CDR3 bases are TGTGCCAGCAGCCTCTGGACAGAACAAGAGACCCAGTACTTC. Its protein product is CASSLWTEQETQYF.

This chain connects TRBV5-6 to TRBJ2-1, with D possibly matching TRBD2 (6 bases). V was cut by 2 bases and J by 4 bases, with 13 bases left in between. Germline loops: CDR1 SGHDT, CDR2 YYEEEE. The CDR3 contains 15 residues. CDR3 bases: TGTGCCAGCAGCTTAGGGGTAGCGGTGTACAATGAGCAGTTCTTC. This encodes CASSLGVAVYNEQFF.